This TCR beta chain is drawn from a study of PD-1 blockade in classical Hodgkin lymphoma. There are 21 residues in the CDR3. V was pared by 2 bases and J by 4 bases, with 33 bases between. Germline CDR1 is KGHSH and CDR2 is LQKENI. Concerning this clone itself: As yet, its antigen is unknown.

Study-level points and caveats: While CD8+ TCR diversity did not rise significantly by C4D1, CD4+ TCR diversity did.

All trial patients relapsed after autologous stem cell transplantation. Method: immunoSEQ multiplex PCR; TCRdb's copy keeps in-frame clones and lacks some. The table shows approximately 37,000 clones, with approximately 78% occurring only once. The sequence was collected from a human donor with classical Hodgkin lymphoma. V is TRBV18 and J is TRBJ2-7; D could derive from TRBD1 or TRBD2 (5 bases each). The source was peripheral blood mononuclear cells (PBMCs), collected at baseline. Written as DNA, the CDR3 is TGTGCCAGCTCACCAAGGGGTAGCGCTCCCACATCGCTACTAAATAGGTACGAGCAGTACTTC. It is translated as CASSPRGSAPTSLLNRYEQYF.